The 14 T cell receptor beta chains given below trace back to one sample, sequenced in a study of T cells after posttransplantation cyclophosphamide. The repertoire was sequenced with immunoSEQ multiplex PCR; TCRdb's copy has only in-frame clones and lacks some. Altogether roughly 13,000 clones were found in the sample, and no singletons occur. Cyclophosphamide on days +3 and +4 followed busulfan-fludarabine conditioning and a marrow graft. This material consisted of PBMCs, taken around 1,100 days after allogeneic stem cell transplant with posttransplant cyclophosphamide. The source of these receptors is a female patient between 40 and 55 years old who received an allogeneic stem cell transplant from a related donor, was CMV-positive, and had no GVHD. A subset of T cells may come from the graft donor.

The J gene is TRBJ2-1, the V gene TRBV18; 8 bases match TRBD2. This CDR3 region has 16 residues. The J segment lost 4 bases and the V segment lost 4 bases, leaving 9 bases of the junction unmatched. Germline values: CDR1 KGHSH, CDR2 LQKENI. The CDR3 sequence: CASSHLGGGLYNEQFF. Written as DNA, the CDR3 is TGTGCCAGCTCACACCTCGGGGGGGGCCTTTACAATGAGCAGTTCTTC. Full variable domain (rest looked up from reference TRBV18 and TRBJ2-1): NAGVMQNPRHLVRRRGQEARLRCSPMKGHSHVYWYRQLPEEGLKFMVYLQKENIIDESGMPKERFSAEFPKEGPSILRIQQVVRGDSAAYFCASSHLGGGLYNEQFFGPGTRLTVL.

In this sample, this clone turned up a few times. J is TRBJ1-5 and V is TRBV18, with D unclear. The germline V gene has CDR1 KGHSH and CDR2 LQKENI. This CDR3 spans 13 amino acids. Between the trimmed V and J ends, which lost 2 bases and 5 bases, there was a span of 7 bases. This chain's CDR3 is CASSPGRDQPQHF. CDR3 nucleotides: TGTGCCAGCTCACCAGGGAGGGATCAGCCCCAGCATTTT.

In this sample, this clone turned up many times. This chain connects TRBV27 to TRBJ2-7; TRBD1 aligns across 8 bases. V gave up 2 bases and J gave up 6 bases; unmatched junction bases: 18. Germline CDR1 MNHEY, CDR2 SMNVEV (reference sequence). CDR3 length: 18 amino acids. This CDR3 reads CASSLPPDRGRNLGEQYF. As DNA, the CDR3 is TGTGCCAGCAGTTTACCCCCCGACAGGGGCCGCAACCTCGGCGAGCAGTACTTC.

At least ten counts were recorded for this clone. This sequence joins TRBV18 and TRBJ2-2, with 9 bases lining up with TRBD1. The J segment lost 4 bases and the V segment lost 5 bases, leaving 8 bases of the junction unmatched. The CDR3 totals 16 residues. CDR1 is KGHSH and CDR2 is LQKENI in the germline V gene. CDR3 residues: CASSSDRDRVTGELFF. CDR3 nucleotide sequence: TGTGCCAGCTCATCGGACCGGGACAGGGTCACCGGGGAGCTGTTTTTT.

In this sample, this clone turned up many times. The chain uses TRBV15 and TRBJ1-1; 9 bases agree with TRBD1. CDR1 LNHNV and CDR2 YYDKDF come from the germline V gene (reference sequence). V shed 1 base and J 4 bases; nucleotides not matched to a gene: 4. The CDR3 runs to 15 residues. CDR3: CATSRARQGGTEAFF. Here the CDR3 DNA reads TGTGCCACCAGCAGAGCCAGACAGGGGGGCACTGAAGCTTTCTTT.

This clone was seen at least ten times. The CDR3 DNA sequence: TGTGCCAGCACCGCGGGGGGCTTCAGCACAGATACGCAGTATTTT. Protein product: CASTAGGFSTDTQYF. The rearrangement uses TRBV2 and TRBJ2-3, with 8 bases matching TRBD2. The germline CDR1 and CDR2 sequences are SNHLY and FYNNEI. With 7 bases clipped from V and 0 bases from J, the junction kept 6 bases outside the gene matches. This CDR3 is built from 15 residues.

This clone occurred many times. The gene calls are TRBV11-2 and TRBJ2-1; 12 bases map to TRBD2. Per the germline V gene, CDR1 is SGHAT and CDR2 is FQNNGV. The CDR3 loop spans 18 amino acids. V was clipped by 4 bases and J by 3 bases; unmatched bases: 10. The CDR3 region has the DNA TGTGCCAGCAGCTCGAGGACTAGCGGGGAGACTTTCTACAATGAGCAGTTCTTC. Protein product: CASSSRTSGETFYNEQFF.

The V gene is TRBV5-1, the J gene TRBJ1-4; a possible D gene is TRBD1 (6 bases). V was shortened by 0 bases and J by 7 bases, with 13 bases between the two germline ends. Germline CDR1 reads SGHRS; CDR2 reads YFSETQ. This CDR3 is built from 15 residues. CDR3 sequence: CASSLAKTRGEKLFF. CDR3 nucleotide sequence: TGCGCCAGCAGCTTGGCCAAAACCAGGGGTGAAAAACTGTTTTTT.

The rearrangement uses TRBV6-5 and TRBJ1-5; D gene unclear. V was cut by 2 bases and J by 5 bases, with 13 bases left in between. Germline V gene sequence: CDR1 MNHEY, CDR2 SVGAGI. The CDR3 contains 15 residues. The CDR3 DNA follows: TGTGCCAGCAGTTACGATGGCAGGCGAGATCAGCCCCAGCATTTT. Protein sequence: CASSYDGRRDQPQHF.

This clone was seen many times. The chain has TRBV13 and TRBJ2-7; D possibly corresponds to TRBD2 (5 bases). Between the trimmed V and J ends, which lost 6 bases and 3 bases, there was a span of 21 bases. The CDR3 covers 16 residues. CDR1 is PRHDT and CDR2 is FYEKMQ in the germline V gene (reference sequence). CDR3 in DNA: TGTGCCAGCAGTGAAGCGCACACGGGGATAAACTACGAGCAGTACTTC. It encodes CASSEAHTGINYEQYF.

This chain connects TRBV7-2 to TRBJ1-5, with 12 bases aligning to TRBD1. With 5 bases clipped from V and 2 bases from J, the junction kept 4 bases outside the gene matches. The V gene's germline CDR1 is SGHTA and CDR2 FQGNSA. This CDR3 is 16 amino acids long. The CDR3 region has the DNA TGTGCCAGCAGCCTTGGGACAGGGGGCGGCAATCAGCCCCAGCATTTT. It encodes CASSLGTGGGNQPQHF.

As to this clone: The identical CDR3 is also encoded by other nucleotide sequences in the sample. The genes are TRBV9 and TRBJ2-7; 9 bases match TRBD1. J gave up 2 bases and V 9 bases, and 12 bases lay outside the gene matches. The CDR3 has 15 amino acids. The germline V gene encodes CDR1 SGDLS and CDR2 YYNGEE. CDR3 residues: CAICFGQGTAYEQYF. CDR3 in DNA: TGTGCCATCTGCTTCGGACAGGGGACGGCCTACGAGCAGTACTTC.

This clone has a count of ten or more. The chain recombines TRBV11-3 with TRBJ2-7; no firm D call. The CDR3 runs to 12 residues. V lost 2 bases to trimming and J lost 3 bases, with 5 bases between them. Germline V gene sequence: CDR1 SGHNT, CDR2 YENEEA. In DNA, the CDR3 is TGTGCCAGCAGCTTAACGGGCTACGAGCAGTACTTC. Protein product: CASSLTGYEQYF.

This clone was seen ten or more times. The gene calls are TRBV5-1 and TRBJ1-2, with 7 bases fitting TRBD1. J gave up 5 bases and V 0 bases, and 10 bases lay outside the gene matches. The CDR3 runs to 16 residues. Looked up from germline, CDR1 is SGHRS and CDR2 is YFSETQ. Here the CDR3 DNA reads TGCGCCAGCAGCTTGGGCCGGGGGAAGGGGGCGTATGGCTACACCTTC. Translated: CASSLGRGKGAYGYTF.